This T cell receptor beta chain was documented in a study of T-cell memory formation after mild COVID-19. Study-level information: Clusters of TCRs were largely donor specific. The study's findings and limits: Clones that got smaller from day 15 to 85 had even CD4/CD8, while clones growing later tipped toward CD4+.

A note on this clonotype: Antigen unknown.

Libraries for TCRalpha and TCRbeta carried sample barcodes and unique molecular identifiers via 5'RACE. TCRdb passed the 5' RACE reads through MiXCR, listing each CDR3 protein once. Among roughly 120,000 distinct CDR3 sequences listed, approximately 15% were seen once. The germline V and J ends were trimmed by 1 base and 5 bases, with 8 bases remaining between them. This CDR3 comprises 13 residues. Germline loops: CDR1 SGHNT, CDR2 YYREEE (reference sequence). Material: PBMCs or a T cell subset sorted from them (not recorded which). V and J are TRBV5-4 and TRBJ2-3; the D gene is possibly TRBD2 (5 bases). The source is an adult woman who had mild COVID-19 (a few samples of this study predate the infection). Cell type and time point are not known. The CDR3 loop is CASSLFGLDTQYF. The CDR3 DNA is TGTGCCAGCAGCTTGTTTGGACTAGATACGCAGTATTTT.